This TCR beta chain appears in the sequencing data of a study of T-cell reconstitution after alpha-beta-depleted transplantation in children. For TCRbeta, the library was prepared with unique molecular identifiers. TCRdb reprocessed the PCR reads with MiXCR, giving one entry per CDR3 protein. The table includes approximately 500,000 distinct CDR3 sequences, 25% to 30% detected once. The CDR3 runs to 14 residues. Germline CDR1 is SQVTM and CDR2 is ANQGSEA. Trimming stripped 7 bases from V and 0 bases from J, with 14 bases between. The material was PBMCs, obtained before TCRalphabeta/CD19-depleted stem cell transplant. The genes are TRBV29-1 and TRBJ2-3, with D perhaps matching TRBD1 or TRBD2 (5 bases each). The source of this sequence is a boy under two years old with Wiskott-Aldrich syndrome, due to receive a stem cell transplant. The CDR3: CSAGRDPSTDTQYF. CDR3 DNA sequence: TGCAGCGCAGGACGGGACCCTAGCACAGATACGCAGTATTTT.